Sequencing of this T cell receptor beta chain was carried out in a study of blood T cell repertoires in COVID-19. About the study: T cells, B-cell-depleted T cells, or PBMCs provided the cDNA or gDNA that served as material.

Per the study methods: Estimation of nucleated cell counts was performed using reference gene primer amplification. Using immunoSEQ multiplex PCR, the repertoire was profiled, and TCRdb retains in-frame clones only, with some absent. Clone size and the V and J calls come from that table; the DNA yielded D and trimming. The table includes 300,000 to 400,000 clones, 89% detected once. CDR1 is MDHEN and CDR2 is SYDVKM in the germline V gene. Trimming pared 4 bases from V and 7 bases from J, leaving 5 bases between. The CDR3 covers 12 residues. Clinical histories supplied by participants themselves formed the basis of cohort assignment.

This TCR was sampled from a man between 60 and 75 years old who had recovered from COVID-19. The sequencing sample was made of PBMCs or T cells enriched from blood (not recorded which). This sequence joins TRBV28 and TRBJ1-6; no definite D call. CDR3 amino acids: CASSSGNSPLHF. In nucleotides, the CDR3 is TGTGCCAGCAGTTCAGGAAATTCACCCCTCCACTTT. Complete variable domain (other parts from reference TRBV28 and TRBJ1-6): DVKVTQSSRYLVKRTGEKVFLECVQDMDHENMFWYRQDPGLGLRLIYFSYDVKMKEKGDIPEGYSVSREKKERFSLILESASTNQTSMYLCASSSGNSPLHFGNGTRLTVT.